The clone carrying this T cell receptor (beta chain) was detected only a few times. The sample belongs to a study of T cells in Graves' hyperthyroidism and ophthalmopathy. Overall study: Peripheral blood was drawn at first diagnosis, prior to all treatment.

CDR3 length: 12 residues. Germline loops: CDR1 MGHDK, CDR2 SYGVNS. V shed 6 bases and J shed 3 bases, with 9 bases lying between them. Using RNA transcripts as the source, TCR beta CDR3 regions were amplified. The HTBI set primed first-round TCR CDR3 RT-PCR. TCRdb re-called the multiplex PCR reads with MiXCR, one entry per CDR3 protein. Seen here are around 700,000 distinct CDR3 sequences, 18% observed once, and the top ten hold about a sixth. The chain is built from TRBV25-1 and TRBJ2-7; tentatively, D is TRBD1 or TRBD2 (6 bases each). The receptor's source is a woman in her forties or fifties with Graves' hyperthyroidism that later progressed to Graves' ophthalmopathy. Sequenced input: blood. The CDR3 coding sequence is TGTGCCAGCAGGGGGGGCCTCTACGAGCAGTACTTC. It encodes CASRGGLYEQYF.